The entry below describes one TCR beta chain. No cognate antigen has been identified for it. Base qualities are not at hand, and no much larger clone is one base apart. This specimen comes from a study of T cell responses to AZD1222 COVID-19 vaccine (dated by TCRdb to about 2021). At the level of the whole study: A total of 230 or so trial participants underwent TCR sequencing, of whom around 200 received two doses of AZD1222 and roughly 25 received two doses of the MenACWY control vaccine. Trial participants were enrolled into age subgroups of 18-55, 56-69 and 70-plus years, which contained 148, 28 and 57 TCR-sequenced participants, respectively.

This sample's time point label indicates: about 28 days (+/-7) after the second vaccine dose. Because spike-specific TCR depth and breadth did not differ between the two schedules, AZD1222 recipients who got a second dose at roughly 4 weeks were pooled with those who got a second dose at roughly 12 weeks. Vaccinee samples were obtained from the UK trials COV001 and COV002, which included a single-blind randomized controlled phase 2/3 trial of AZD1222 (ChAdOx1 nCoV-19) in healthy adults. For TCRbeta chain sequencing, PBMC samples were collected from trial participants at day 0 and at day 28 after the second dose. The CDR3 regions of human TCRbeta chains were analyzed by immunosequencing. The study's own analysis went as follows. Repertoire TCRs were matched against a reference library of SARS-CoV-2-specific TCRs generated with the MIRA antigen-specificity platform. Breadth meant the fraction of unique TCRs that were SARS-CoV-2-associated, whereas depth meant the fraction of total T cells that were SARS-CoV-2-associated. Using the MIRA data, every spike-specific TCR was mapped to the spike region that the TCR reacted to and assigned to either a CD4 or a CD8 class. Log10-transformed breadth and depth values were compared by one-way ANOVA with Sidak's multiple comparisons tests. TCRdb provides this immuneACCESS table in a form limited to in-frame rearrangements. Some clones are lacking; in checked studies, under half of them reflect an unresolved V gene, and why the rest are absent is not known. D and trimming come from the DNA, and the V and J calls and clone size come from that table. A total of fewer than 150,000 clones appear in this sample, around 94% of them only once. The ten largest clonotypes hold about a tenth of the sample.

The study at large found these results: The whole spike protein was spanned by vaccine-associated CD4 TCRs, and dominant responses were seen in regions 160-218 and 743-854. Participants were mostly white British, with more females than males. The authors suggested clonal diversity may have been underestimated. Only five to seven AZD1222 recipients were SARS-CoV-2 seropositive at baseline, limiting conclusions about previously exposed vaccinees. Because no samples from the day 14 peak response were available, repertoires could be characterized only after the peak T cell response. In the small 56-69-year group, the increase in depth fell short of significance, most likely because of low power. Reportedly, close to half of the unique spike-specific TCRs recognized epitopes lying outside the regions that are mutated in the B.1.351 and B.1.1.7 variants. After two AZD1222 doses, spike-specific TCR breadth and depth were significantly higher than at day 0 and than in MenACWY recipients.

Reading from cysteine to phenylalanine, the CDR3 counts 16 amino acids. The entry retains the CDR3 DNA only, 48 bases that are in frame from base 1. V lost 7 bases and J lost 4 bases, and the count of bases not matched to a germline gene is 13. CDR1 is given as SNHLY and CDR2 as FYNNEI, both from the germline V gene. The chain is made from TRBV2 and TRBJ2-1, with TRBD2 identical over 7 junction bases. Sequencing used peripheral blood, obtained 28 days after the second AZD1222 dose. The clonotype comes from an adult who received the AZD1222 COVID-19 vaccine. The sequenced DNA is TGTGCCAGCATTAGCTTCCAGCTAGCGGATTACAATGAGCAGTTCTTC. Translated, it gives CASISFQLADYNEQFF.